This record concerns one T cell receptor (beta chain) sequence. The antigen is not known. The junction does not match germline at one end; this may be a read error. The same CDR3 is also encoded by other DNA sequences in this sample. The study ran its PCR with 60 Vbeta and 13 Jbeta primers. Generated by immunoSEQ multiplex PCR, the TCRdb table keeps only in-frame clones and is missing some. The sample shows 80,000 to 130,000 clones, about 79% of them seen only once. The sample originates from a study of cytomegalovirus exposure and HLA in healthy donors. Points from the study as a whole: CMV serostatus was the sole immune exposure information available. Most TCRs appeared rarely, but some public TCRs recurred in many donors. A later analysis by the authors found several of the most significant clusters apparently linked to common viral pathogens.

CDR3 size: 15 residues. CDR1 and CDR2 from the germline V gene are SEHNR and FQNEAQ (reference sequence). The chain employs TRBV7-9 and TRBJ1-1; TRBD1 is a possible D gene (6 bases). Sequencing was carried out using PBMCs. The receptor's source is a female donor in good health and CMV-seropositive. The CDR3 protein is CAGSPRGTIRSEAFF. The CDR3 region has the DNA TGTGCCGGCAGCCCAAGGGGGACAATTCGATCTGAAGCTTTCTTT.